Given below is one TCR beta chain in context. With 2 bases clipped from V and 0 bases from J, the junction kept 1 base outside the gene matches. The CDR3 spans 16 residues. Germline CDR1 SGHVS, CDR2 FNYEAQ. The record originates from a study of blood T cell repertoires in COVID-19. Measured with immunoSEQ multiplex PCR; TCRdb has only the in-frame clones, and not every one. The table records 90,000 to 100,000 clones, 84% of them present only once. Sequencing was performed on peripheral blood. The chain employs TRBV7-6 and TRBJ1-4, with 9 bases aligning to TRBD1. The TCR comes from a man aged 55 to 70 with acute or convalescent COVID-19. CDR3 nucleotides: TGTGCCAGCAGCTTATGGACAGGGGCAACTAATGAAAAACTGTTTTTT. As protein: CASSLWTGATNEKLFF.